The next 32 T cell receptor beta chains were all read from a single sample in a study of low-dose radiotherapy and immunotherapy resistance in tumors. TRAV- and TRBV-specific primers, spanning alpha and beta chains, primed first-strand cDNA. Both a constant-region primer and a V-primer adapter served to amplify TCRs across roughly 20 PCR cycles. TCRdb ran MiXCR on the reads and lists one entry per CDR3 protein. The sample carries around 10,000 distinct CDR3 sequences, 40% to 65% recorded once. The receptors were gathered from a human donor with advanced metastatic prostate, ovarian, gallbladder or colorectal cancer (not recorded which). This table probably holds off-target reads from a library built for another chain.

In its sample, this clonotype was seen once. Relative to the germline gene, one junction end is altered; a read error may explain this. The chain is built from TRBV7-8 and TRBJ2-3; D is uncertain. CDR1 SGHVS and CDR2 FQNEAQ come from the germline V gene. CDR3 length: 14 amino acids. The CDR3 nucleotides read TGTGCCAGCAGCTTAGCCTCTAGGGCCGGACGGTGGGATTTT. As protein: CASSLASRAGRWDF.

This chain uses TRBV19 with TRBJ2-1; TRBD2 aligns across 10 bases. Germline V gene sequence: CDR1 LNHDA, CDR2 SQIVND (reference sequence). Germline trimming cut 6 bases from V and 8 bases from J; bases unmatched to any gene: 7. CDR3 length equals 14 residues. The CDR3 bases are TGTGCCAGTAGCGAGAGCGGGGGGGTGTATGAGCAGTTCTTC. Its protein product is CASSESGGVYEQFF.

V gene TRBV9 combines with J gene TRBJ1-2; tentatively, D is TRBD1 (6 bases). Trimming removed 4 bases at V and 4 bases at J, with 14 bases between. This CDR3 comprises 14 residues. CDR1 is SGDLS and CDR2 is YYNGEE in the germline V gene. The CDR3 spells CASSLQGYAYGYTF. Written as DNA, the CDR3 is TGTGCCAGCAGCCTACAGGGTTATGCCTATGGCTACACCTTC.

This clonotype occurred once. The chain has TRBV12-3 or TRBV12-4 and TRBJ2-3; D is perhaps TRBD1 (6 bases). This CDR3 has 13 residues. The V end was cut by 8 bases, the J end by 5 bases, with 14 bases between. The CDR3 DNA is TGTGCCAGCGCTGGCAGGGGAAAAGATACGCAGTATTTT. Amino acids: CASAGRGKDTQYF.

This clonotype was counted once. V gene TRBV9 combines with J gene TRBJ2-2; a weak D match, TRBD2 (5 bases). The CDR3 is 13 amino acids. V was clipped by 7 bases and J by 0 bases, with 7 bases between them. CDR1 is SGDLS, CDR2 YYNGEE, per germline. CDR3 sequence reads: CASRGPNTGELFF. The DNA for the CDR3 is TGTGCCAGCCGGGGTCCGAACACCGGGGAGCTGTTTTTT.

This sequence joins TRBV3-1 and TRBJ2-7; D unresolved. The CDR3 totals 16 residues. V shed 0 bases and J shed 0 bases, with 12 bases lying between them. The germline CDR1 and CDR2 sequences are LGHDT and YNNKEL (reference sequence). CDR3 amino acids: CASSQDPSASSYEQYF. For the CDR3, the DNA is TGTGCCAGCAGCCAAGATCCCAGCGCAAGCTCCTACGAGCAGTACTTC.

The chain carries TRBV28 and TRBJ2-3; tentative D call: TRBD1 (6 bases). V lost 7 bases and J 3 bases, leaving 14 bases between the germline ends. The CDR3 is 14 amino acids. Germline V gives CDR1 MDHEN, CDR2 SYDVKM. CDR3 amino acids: CASTPQGRTDTQYF. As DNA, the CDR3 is TGTGCCAGCACCCCCCAGGGGCGTACAGATACGCAGTATTTT.

This CDR3 reads CASTRRLTGELFF. The CDR3 DNA sequence: TGTGCCAGCACCCGCCGTTTGACCGGGGAGCTGTTTTTT. The chain couples TRBV3-1 to TRBJ2-2; D call uncertain. The germline CDR1 and CDR2 sequences are LGHDT and YNNKEL (reference sequence). V was cut by 7 bases and J by 5 bases, with 11 bases left in between. The CDR3 is 13 residues long.

CDR3 in DNA: TGTGCCAGCAGTGACCAGCGGGGGGGGTTTTTGTTCTTC. This gives the protein CASSDQRGGFLFF. This chain connects TRBV6-4 to TRBJ2-1, with 10 positions matching TRBD2. Germline V gene data show CDR1 as MRHNA and CDR2 as SNTAGT. The length of the CDR3 is 13 residues. Unmatched junction bases numbered 7, after V lost 2 bases and J lost 15 bases.

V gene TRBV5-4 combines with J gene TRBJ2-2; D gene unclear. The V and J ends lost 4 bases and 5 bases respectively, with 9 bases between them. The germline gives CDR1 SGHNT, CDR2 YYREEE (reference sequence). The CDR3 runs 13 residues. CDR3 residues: CASSRGETGELFF. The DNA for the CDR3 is TGTGCCAGCAGCCGTGGAGAAACCGGGGAGCTGTTTTTT. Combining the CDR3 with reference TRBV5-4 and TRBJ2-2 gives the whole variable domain ETGVTQSPTHLIKTRGQQVTLRCSSQSGHNTVSWYQQALGQGPQFIFQYYREEENGRGNFPPRFSGLQFPNYSSELNVNALELDDSALYLCASSRGETGELFFGEGSRLTVL.

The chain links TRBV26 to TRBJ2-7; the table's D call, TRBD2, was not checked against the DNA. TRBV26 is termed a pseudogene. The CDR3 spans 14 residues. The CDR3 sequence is CASSLTSGNYEQYF. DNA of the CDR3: TGTGCCAGCAGCCTCACTAGCGGGAACTACGAGCAGTACTTC.

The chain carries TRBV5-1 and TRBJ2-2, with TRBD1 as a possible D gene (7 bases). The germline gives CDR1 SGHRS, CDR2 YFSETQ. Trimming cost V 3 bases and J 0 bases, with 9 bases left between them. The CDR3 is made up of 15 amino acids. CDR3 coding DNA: TGCGCCAGCAGCTCAGGGGGGACGAACACCGGGGAGCTGTTTTTT. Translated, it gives CASSSGGTNTGELFF.

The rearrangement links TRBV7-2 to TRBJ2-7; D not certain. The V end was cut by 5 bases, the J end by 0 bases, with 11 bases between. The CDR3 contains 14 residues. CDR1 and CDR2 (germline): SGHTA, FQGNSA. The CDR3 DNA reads TGTGCCAGCAGCGTCACTTGGGGCTCCTACGAGCAGTACTTC. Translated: CASSVTWGSYEQYF.

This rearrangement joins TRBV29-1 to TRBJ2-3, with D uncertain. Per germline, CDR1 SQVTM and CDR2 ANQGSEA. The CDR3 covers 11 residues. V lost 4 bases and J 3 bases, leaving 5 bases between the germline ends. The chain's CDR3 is CSVGSTDTQYF. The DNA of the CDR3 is TGCAGCGTTGGGTCGACAGATACGCAGTATTTT.

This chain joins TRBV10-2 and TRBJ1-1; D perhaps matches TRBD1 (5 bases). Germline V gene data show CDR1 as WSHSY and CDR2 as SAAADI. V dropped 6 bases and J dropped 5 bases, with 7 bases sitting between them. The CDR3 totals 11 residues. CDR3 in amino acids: CASRRGTEAFF. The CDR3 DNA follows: TGCGCCAGCAGGCGGGGGACTGAAGCTTTCTTT.

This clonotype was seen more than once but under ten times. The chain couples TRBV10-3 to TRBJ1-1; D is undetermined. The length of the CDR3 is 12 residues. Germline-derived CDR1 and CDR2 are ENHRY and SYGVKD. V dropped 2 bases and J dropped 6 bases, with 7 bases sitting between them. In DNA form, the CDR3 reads TGTGCCATCAGTGAGAATGGGGCTGAAGCTTTCTTT. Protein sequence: CAISENGAEAFF.

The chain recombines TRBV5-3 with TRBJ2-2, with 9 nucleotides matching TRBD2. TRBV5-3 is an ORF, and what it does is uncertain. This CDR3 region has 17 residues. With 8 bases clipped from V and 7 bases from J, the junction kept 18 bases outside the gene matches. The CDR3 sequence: CASSPMGSGRIVGELFF. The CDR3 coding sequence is TGTGCCAGCAGCCCCATGGGGAGCGGGAGGATTGTCGGGGAGCTGTTTTTT.

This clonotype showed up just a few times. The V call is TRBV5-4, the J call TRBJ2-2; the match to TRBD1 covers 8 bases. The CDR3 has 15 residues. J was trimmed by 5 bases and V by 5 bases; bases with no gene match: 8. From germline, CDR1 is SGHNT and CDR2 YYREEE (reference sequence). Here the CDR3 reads CASSYSDRETGELFF. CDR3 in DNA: TGTGCCAGCAGTTACTCGGACAGGGAAACCGGGGAGCTGTTTTTT.

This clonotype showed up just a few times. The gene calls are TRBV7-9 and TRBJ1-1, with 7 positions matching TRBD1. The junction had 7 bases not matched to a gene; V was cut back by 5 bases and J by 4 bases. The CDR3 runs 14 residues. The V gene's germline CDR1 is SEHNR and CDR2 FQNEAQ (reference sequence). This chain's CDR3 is CASSLSTGATEAFF. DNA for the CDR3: TGTGCCAGCAGCCTGAGCACAGGGGCCACTGAAGCTTTCTTT.

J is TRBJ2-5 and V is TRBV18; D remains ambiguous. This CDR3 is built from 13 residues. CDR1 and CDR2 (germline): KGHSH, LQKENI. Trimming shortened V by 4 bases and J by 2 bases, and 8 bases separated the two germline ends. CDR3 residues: CASSHQPQETQYF. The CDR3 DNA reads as TGTGCCAGCTCACATCAACCACAAGAGACCCAGTACTTC.

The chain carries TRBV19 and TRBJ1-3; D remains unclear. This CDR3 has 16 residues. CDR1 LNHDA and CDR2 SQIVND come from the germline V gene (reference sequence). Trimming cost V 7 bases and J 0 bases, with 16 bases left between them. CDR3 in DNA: TGTGCCAGTAATCCTTCAGCAGCCAGCTCTGGAAACACCATATATTTT. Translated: CASNPSAASSGNTIYF.

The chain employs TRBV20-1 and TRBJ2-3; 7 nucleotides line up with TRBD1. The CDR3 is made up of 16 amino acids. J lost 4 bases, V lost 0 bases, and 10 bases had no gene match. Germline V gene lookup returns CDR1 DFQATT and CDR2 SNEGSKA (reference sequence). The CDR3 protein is CSARDGGDRAPDTQYF. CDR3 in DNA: TGCAGTGCTAGAGATGGAGGAGACAGGGCCCCAGATACGCAGTATTTT.

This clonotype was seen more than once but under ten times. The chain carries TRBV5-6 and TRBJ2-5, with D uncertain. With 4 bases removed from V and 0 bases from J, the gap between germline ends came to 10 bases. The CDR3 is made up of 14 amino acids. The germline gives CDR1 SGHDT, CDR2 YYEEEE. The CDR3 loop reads CASSLTGDQETQYF. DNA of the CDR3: TGTGCCAGCAGCCTGACTGGGGACCAAGAGACCCAGTACTTC. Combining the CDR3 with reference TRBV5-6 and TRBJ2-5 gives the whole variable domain DAGVTQSPTHLIKTRGQQVTLRCSPKSGHDTVSWYQQALGQGPQFIFQYYEEEERQRGNFPDRFSGHQFPNYSSELNVNALLLGDSALYLCASSLTGDQETQYFGPGTRLLVL.

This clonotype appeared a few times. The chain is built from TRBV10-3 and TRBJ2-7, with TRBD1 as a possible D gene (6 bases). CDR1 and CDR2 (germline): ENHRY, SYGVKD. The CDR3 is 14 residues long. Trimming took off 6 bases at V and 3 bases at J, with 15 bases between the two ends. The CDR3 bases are TGTGCCATCAGGGACACAGGGAAGAGCTACGAGCAGTACTTC. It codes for CAIRDTGKSYEQYF.

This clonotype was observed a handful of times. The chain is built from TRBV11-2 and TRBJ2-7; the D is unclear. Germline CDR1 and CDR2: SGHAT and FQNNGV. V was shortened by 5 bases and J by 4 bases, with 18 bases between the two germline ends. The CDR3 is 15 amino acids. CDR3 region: CASSPGVGFIYEQYF. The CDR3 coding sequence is TGTGCCAGCAGCCCCGGAGTTGGATTCATATACGAGCAGTACTTC.

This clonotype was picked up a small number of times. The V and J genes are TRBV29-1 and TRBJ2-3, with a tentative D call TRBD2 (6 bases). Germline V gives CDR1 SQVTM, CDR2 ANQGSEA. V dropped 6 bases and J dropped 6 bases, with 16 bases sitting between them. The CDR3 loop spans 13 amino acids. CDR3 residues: CSVSATGGDTQYF. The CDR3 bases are TGCAGCGTCTCGGCCACCGGAGGGGATACGCAGTATTTT.

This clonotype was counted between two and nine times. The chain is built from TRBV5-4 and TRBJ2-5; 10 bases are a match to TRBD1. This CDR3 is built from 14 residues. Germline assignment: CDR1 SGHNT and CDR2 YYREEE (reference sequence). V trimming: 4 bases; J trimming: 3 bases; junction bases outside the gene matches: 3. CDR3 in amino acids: CASSAGTGEETQYF. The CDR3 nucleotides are TGTGCCAGCAGCGCCGGGACAGGGGAAGAGACCCAGTACTTC.

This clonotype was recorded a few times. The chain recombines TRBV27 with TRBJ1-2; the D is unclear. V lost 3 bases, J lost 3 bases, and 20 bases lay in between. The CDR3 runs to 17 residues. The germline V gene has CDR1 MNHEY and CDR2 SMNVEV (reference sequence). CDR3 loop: CASSLIGPNIFHYGYTF. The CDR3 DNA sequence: TGTGCCAGCAGTTTGATAGGCCCGAACATTTTTCACTATGGCTACACCTTC.

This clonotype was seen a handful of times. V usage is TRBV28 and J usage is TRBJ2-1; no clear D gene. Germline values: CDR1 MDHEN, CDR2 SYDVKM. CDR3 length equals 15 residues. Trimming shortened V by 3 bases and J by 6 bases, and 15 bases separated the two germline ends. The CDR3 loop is CASSLVETVPNEQFF. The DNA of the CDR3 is TGTGCCAGCAGTTTGGTGGAGACGGTCCCCAATGAGCAGTTCTTC. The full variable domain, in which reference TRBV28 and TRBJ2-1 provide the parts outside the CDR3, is DVKVTQSSRYLVKRTGEKVFLECVQDMDHENMFWYRQDPGLGLRLIYFSYDVKMKEKGDIPEGYSVSREKKERFSLILESASTNQTSMYLCASSLVETVPNEQFFGPGTRLTVL.

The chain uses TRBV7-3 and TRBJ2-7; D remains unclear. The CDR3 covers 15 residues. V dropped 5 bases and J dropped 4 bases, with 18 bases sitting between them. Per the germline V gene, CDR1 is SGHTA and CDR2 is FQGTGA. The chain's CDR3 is CASSPLPGVGYEQYF. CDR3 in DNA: TGTGCCAGCAGCCCCCTCCCTGGGGTTGGGTACGAGCAGTACTTC.

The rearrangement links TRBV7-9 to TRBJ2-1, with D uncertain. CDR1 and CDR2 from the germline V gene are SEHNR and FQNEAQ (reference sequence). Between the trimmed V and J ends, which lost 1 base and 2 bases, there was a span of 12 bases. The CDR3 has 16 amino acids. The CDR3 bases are TGTGCCAGCAGCTTAGTTGTGGGCTGGGCCTACAATGAGCAGTTCTTC. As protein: CASSLVVGWAYNEQFF.

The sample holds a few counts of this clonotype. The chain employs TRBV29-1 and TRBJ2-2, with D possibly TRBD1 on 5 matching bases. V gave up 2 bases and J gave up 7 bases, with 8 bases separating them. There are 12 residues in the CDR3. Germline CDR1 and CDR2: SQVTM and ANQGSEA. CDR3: CSVERGYGELFF. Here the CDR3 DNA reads TGCAGCGTTGAAAGGGGTTACGGGGAGCTGTTTTTT.